This is a list of T cell receptor beta chains from one sample in a study of blood T cell repertoires in COVID-19. TCRdb's table, derived via immunoSEQ multiplex PCR, lists solely in-frame clones and lacks some. Of about 140,000 clones listed, 60% to 80% were seen once; the top ten hold around 2.9%. Sequences were obtained from PBMCs or T cells enriched from blood (not recorded which). These receptors originate from a woman in her forties or fifties who had recovered from COVID-19. The CDR3 runs from the conserved cysteine through the conserved F or W. Fields, in order: D gene, J gene, V gene, CDR3 protein. A D gene is named only where the DNA matches it firmly.

TRBD2,TRBJ2-1,TRBV10-1,CASSEHGTSGGAIYNEQFF
TRBD1,TRBJ2-7,TRBV5-1,CASSTDRGEQYF
TRBD1,TRBJ2-1,TRBV27,CASSLTPQGALYNEQFF
-,TRBJ2-7,TRBV11-2,CASSLDPRGSYEQYF
-,TRBJ2-5,TRBV14,CASSQWMAGVGTQYF
-,TRBJ1-2,TRBV7-8,CASSYDRSFGYTF
-,TRBJ2-7,TRBV12-2,CASRSARGARSSYEQYF
-,TRBJ1-1,TRBV7-3,CASSLSANTEAFF
-,TRBJ1-1,TRBV3-1/TRBV3-2,CASSHADPGEAFF
-,TRBJ1-6,TRBV5-6,CASSSAGVSPLHF
-,TRBJ1-5,TRBV3-1/TRBV3-2,CASSQGWGDNQPQHF
TRBD1,TRBJ2-7,TRBV29-1,CSVKYGQGAVEQYF
TRBD2,TRBJ2-2,TRBV11-2,CASSWTSPSGELFF
-,TRBJ1-3,TRBV10-3,CAIRREGTGNTIYF
TRBD1,TRBJ2-3,TRBV7-9,CASKGGIKTDTQYF
-,TRBJ1-1,TRBV9,CASSGKTAGEMNTEAFF
-,TRBJ1-3,TRBV3-1/TRBV3-2,CASSQVRGAGNTIYF
-,TRBJ2-3,TRBV14,CASSQLQGRSDTQYF
TRBD1,TRBJ2-7,TRBV6-5,CASLRQGAYEQYF
TRBD1,TRBJ1-1,TRBV2,CASSVGTGFGAFF
TRBD1,TRBJ1-5,TRBV4-1,CASSQDPGQGANQPQHF
TRBD2,TRBJ2-2,TRBV3-1/TRBV3-2,CASSKPWGFKAGLNTGELFF
-,TRBJ2-7,TRBV10-3,CAISEERTLFASYEQYF
-,TRBJ1-2,TRBV5-5,CASSGGELYGYTF
-,TRBJ2-5,TRBV9,CASSVDGRGRETQYF
-,TRBJ2-2,TRBV5-4,CASRPGTENTGELFF
TRBD2,TRBJ2-3,TRBV3-1/TRBV3-2,CASSRTSGSSRTDTQYF
-,TRBJ2-1,TRBV14,CASSLSYNEQFF
-,TRBJ2-7,TRBV2,CASSATGPQEQYF
-,TRBJ2-5,TRBV10-3,CAISDEVAQGETQYF
TRBD2,TRBJ2-7,TRBV10-2,CATRTSGGYEQYF
TRBD1,TRBJ2-7,TRBV27,CASSSPGTAYEQYF
-,TRBJ1-5,TRBV6-1,CASSQASPGQPQHF
-,TRBJ1-2,TRBV5-8,CASSLALEFSGYTF
-,TRBJ1-2,TRBV5-4,CASSLDYAGVHGYTF
TRBD2,TRBJ2-3,TRBV5-1,CASSLGGLAGGPRTDTQYF
-,TRBJ2-2,TRBV2,CASSEVRGTGELFF
-,TRBJ1-6,TRBV6-5,CASKFRNSPLHF
-,TRBJ2-7,TRBV7-9,CASSGSGGSGTSSYEQYF
TRBD2,TRBJ2-2,TRBV9,CASSVEPSGGHLTGELFF
-,TRBJ2-7,TRBV28,CASVSSYEQYF
TRBD1,TRBJ2-4,TRBV7-9,CASSWLGTGSLNIQYF
-,TRBJ1-4,TRBV5-8,CASTRGGNNEKLFF
TRBD1,TRBJ1-1,TRBV11-2,CASSLGGGRTEAFF
-,TRBJ2-5,TRBV5-5,CASSLGTQAGSETQYF
-,TRBJ1-1,TRBV9,CASSPTTPGDGTEAFF
TRBD1,TRBJ2-1,TRBV19,CATSTGYSYNEQFF
TRBD2,TRBJ2-5,TRBV27,CASSTSGKRETQYF
TRBD1,TRBJ1-2,TRBV29-1,CSVEDTGRGNYGYTF
TRBD1,TRBJ2-1,TRBV5-4,CASSSRDRDINEQFF
-,TRBJ2-7,TRBV6-5,CASSRGTPDSYEQYF
TRBD1,TRBJ2-3,TRBV7-9,CASSQGADTQYF
TRBD1,TRBJ1-4,TRBV29-1,CSVEGGQGVEKLFF
TRBD1,TRBJ1-5,TRBV7-8,CASSLHRDRTNQPQHF
TRBD2,TRBJ2-1,TRBV28,CASSLSGRARNEQFF
-,TRBJ2-5,TRBV11-3,CASSLDSQETQYF
-,TRBJ1-1,TRBV3-1/TRBV3-2,CASSQVGLRALNLEGAFF
-,TRBJ2-3,TRBV12-3/TRBV12-4,CASSSLTDTQYF
-,TRBJ1-2,TRBV11-3,CASSLDRRSRGYTF